The source of this TCR beta chain is a study of control samples from healthy donors and cancer patients (dated by TCRdb to the early 2020s). Receptor amplification or capture employed the immunoSEQ multiplex PCR assay. The clones in this table, taken by TCRdb from immuneACCESS, are in-frame only. Not every clone is retained; where verified, under half of the shortfall comes from an unresolved V gene, and the cause of the rest is unknown. The sample has about 130,000 clones on record, nearly 90% of them singletons. The ten top clones hold roughly 3.2% of the sample. Trimming leaves V shorter by 3 bases and J shorter by 0 bases, with the junction holding 1 base beyond the gene matches. The CDR3 spans 14 residues, from the cysteine through the phenylalanine. The retained sequence is limited to the CDR3, 42 bases, with the frame set at the first base. Based on the germline V gene, the CDR1 and CDR2 sequences are MNHEY and SVGAGI.

Remarks on this clone: No antigen is known for it. Base qualities were left out, and no much larger clone turns up one base away.

The TCR originated in a man aged 45-65 years in good health. Material: blood. The chain joins TRBV6-5 to TRBJ1-1, with TRBD1 matching 7 junction bases. The CDR3 protein: CASSYQGVNTEAFF. The DNA reads TGTGCCAGCAGTTATCAGGGGGTGAACACTGAAGCTTTCTTT.